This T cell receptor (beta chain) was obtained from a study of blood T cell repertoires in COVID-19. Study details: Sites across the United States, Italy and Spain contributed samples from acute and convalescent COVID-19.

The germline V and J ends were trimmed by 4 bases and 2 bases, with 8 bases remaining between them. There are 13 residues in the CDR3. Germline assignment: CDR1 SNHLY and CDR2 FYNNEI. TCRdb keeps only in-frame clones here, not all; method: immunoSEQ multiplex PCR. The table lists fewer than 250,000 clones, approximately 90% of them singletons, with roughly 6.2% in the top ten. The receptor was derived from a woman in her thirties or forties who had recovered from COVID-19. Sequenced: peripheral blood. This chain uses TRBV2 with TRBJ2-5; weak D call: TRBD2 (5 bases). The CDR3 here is CASSAQRQETQYF. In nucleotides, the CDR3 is TGTGCCAGCAGTGCCCAGCGGCAAGAGACCCAGTACTTC.